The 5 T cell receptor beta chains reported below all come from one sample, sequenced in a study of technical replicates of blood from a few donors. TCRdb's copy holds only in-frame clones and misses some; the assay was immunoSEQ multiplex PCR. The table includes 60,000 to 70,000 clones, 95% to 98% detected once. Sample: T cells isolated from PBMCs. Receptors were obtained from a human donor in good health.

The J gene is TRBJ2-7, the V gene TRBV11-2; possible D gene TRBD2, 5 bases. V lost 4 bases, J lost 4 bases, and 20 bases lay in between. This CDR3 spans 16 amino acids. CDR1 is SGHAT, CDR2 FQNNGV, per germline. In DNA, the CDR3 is TGTGCCAGCAGCTCTCGGACTGCAGTTGCCCAATACGAGCAGTACTTC. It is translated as CASSSRTAVAQYEQYF.

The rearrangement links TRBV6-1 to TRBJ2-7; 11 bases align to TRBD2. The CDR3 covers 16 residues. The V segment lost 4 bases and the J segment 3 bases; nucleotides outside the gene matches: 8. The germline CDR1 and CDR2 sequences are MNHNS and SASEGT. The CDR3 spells CASSVELAGARYEQYF. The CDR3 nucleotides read TGTGCCAGCAGTGTGGAACTAGCGGGGGCACGCTACGAGCAGTACTTC.

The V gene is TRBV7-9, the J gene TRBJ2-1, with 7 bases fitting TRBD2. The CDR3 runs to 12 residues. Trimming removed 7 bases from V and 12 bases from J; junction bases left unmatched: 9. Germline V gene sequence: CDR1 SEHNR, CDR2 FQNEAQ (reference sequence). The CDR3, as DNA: TGTGCCAGCAACATTGATGGGGGGGGGCAGTTCTTC. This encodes CASNIDGGGQFF.

The CDR3: CASTKWTGGNNEQFF. In nucleotides, the CDR3 is TGTGCCAGTACCAAATGGACAGGGGGCAACAATGAGCAGTTCTTC. The V gene is TRBV19, the J gene TRBJ2-1; 11 bases map to TRBD1. From germline, CDR1 is LNHDA and CDR2 SQIVND (reference sequence). The length of the CDR3 is 15 residues. V was clipped by 7 bases and J by 5 bases; unmatched bases: 7. The full variable domain, rest sourced from reference TRBV19 and TRBJ2-1, is DGGITQSPKYLFRKEGQNVTLSCEQNLNHDAMYWYRQDPGQGLRLIYYSQIVNDFQKGDIAEGYSVSREKKESFPLTVTSAQKNPTAFYLCASTKWTGGNNEQFFGPGTRLTVL.

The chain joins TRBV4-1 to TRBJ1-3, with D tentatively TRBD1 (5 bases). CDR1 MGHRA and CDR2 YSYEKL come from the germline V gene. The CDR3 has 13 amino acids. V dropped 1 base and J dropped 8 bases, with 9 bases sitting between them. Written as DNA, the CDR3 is TGCGCCAGCAGCCAAGTAGGGGAAGACACCATATATTTT. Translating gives CASSQVGEDTIYF.